This is a list of T cell receptor beta chains from one sample in a study of blood T cell repertoires in COVID-19. Profiled with immunoSEQ multiplex PCR; TCRdb holds only in-frame clones, not every one. The table has around 450,000 clones, around nine tenths seen once. Sequencing was carried out using peripheral blood. Source of these receptors: a young woman with acute or convalescent COVID-19. CDR3s include the opening cysteine and the closing phenylalanine or tryptophan. Fields, in order: clone size, J gene, D gene, V gene, CDR3 DNA, CDR3 protein. The D gene is left open where the match is weak. For some rows the clone size is stated as once, few or many, or as a class when expanded; others skip it.

NA | TRBJ1-5 | NA | TRBV19 | TGTGCCAGTAGTATTAAGGGGGTGTGGAGCAATCAGCCCCAGCATTTT | CASSIKGVWSNQPQHF
NA | TRBJ2-6 | TRBD2 | TRBV27 | TGTGCCAGCTCGCGGGGGGACACTGGGGCCAACGTCCTGACTTTC | CASSRGDTGANVLTF
NA | TRBJ2-7 | TRBD2 | TRBV29-1 | TGCAGCGTATCATTAGCGGGGGGGCCCTACGAGCAGTACTTC | CSVSLAGGPYEQYF
NA | TRBJ2-1 | TRBD1 | TRBV3-1/TRBV3-2 | TGTGCCAGCAGCCGCAAAGGACAGGGGGCGAATGAGCAGTTCTTC | CASSRKGQGANEQFF
NA | TRBJ1-1 | TRBD1 | TRBV7-2 | TGTGCCAGCAGCTTAGTATCAGGGGGGATGGGAGCTTTCTTT | CASSLVSGGMGAFF
NA | TRBJ1-5 | TRBD1 | TRBV6-5 | TGTGCCAGCAGTTACTCCCGGACAGGGAACAATCAGCCCCAGCATTTT | CASSYSRTGNNQPQHF
NA | TRBJ1-5 | NA | TRBV18 | TGTGCCAGCTCTCGGCCGGGGGGCTGGCATCAGCCCCAGCATTTT | CASSRPGGWHQPQHF
once | TRBJ2-1 | NA | TRBV4-1 | TGCGCCAGCAGCCCAGGGACTTCGAGCCCCTACAATGAGCAGTTCTTC | CASSPGTSSPYNEQFF
NA | TRBJ2-7 | TRBD1 | TRBV6-2/TRBV6-3 | TGTGCCAGCAGTACCGGGACAGCTAAGCAGTACTTC | CASSTGTAKQYF
NA | TRBJ2-1 | TRBD1 | TRBV7-9 | TGTGCCAGCAGCTGGGGGACAGGGGGCCTGAACAATGAGCAGTTCTTC | CASSWGTGGLNNEQFF
NA | TRBJ2-2 | TRBD1 | TRBV3-1/TRBV3-2 | TGTGCCAGCAGCCATCTTGACAGGGTCGGCACCGGGGAGCTGTTTTTT | CASSHLDRVGTGELFF
NA | TRBJ2-5 | NA | TRBV5-4 | TGTGCCACCCACACCTTCGACGGGCAAGAGACCCAGTACTTC | CATHTFDGQETQYF
NA | TRBJ2-1 | TRBD2 | TRBV2 | TGTGCCAGCAGGGCCCTTAGCGGGGGGGCCCCCTACAATGAGCAGTTCTTC | CASRALSGGAPYNEQFF
NA | TRBJ1-2 | TRBD1 | TRBV4-1 | TGCGCCAGCAGCCAAGACAGGGGGCGCGACTATGGCTACACCTTC | CASSQDRGRDYGYTF
NA | TRBJ1-6 | NA | TRBV5-6 | TGTGCCAGCAGCTTGGGGACAGTACCTAATTCACCCCTCCACTTT | CASSLGTVPNSPLHF
once | TRBJ2-3 | TRBD2 | TRBV5-1 | TGCGCCAGCAGCTACTGGACTAGCGGGGGTTCTAGCACAGATACGCAGTATTTT | CASSYWTSGGSSTDTQYF
NA | TRBJ2-4 | TRBD2 | TRBV5-6 | TGTGCCAGCAGCTCGGGGGGGTGGCACAGGGTTCGACGCTTC | CASSSGGWHRVRRF
NA | TRBJ2-1 | NA | TRBV27 | TGTGCCAGCAGTTTGGGGGCAGGGGGGTTAGGCAATGAGCAGTTCTTC | CASSLGAGGLGNEQFF
NA | TRBJ2-3 | NA | TRBV24-1 | TGTGCCACCAGTGGTACTGCGTCGGATACGCAGTATTTT | CATSGTASDTQYF
NA | TRBJ1-4 | TRBD1 | TRBV27 | TGTGCCAGCAGTCCGCAAGGACAGGTTTGGGGAAAACTGTTTTTT | CASSPQGQVWGKLFF
NA | TRBJ1-3 | NA | TRBV2 | TGTGCCAGCAAAGGGGGAACTGGAAACACCATATATTTT | CASKGGTGNTIYF
NA | TRBJ2-7 | NA | TRBV3-1/TRBV3-2 | TGTGCCAGCAGCCAACACAGGGAGTACGAGCAGTACTTC | CASSQHREYEQYF
few | TRBJ1-6 | TRBD1 | TRBV3-1/TRBV3-2 | TGTGCCAGCAGCCGAACCCTGACAGGGGGGAATTCACCCCTCCACTTT | CASSRTLTGGNSPLHF
once | TRBJ1-2 | NA | TRBV12-3/TRBV12-4 | TGTGCCAGCAGCCCGACAGCAAGCTATGGCTACACCTTC | CASSPTASYGYTF
few | TRBJ2-7 | TRBD1 | TRBV28 | TGTGCCAGCGGGACAGGGGGATACTACGAGCAGTACTTC | CASGTGGYYEQYF
NA | TRBJ1-2 | NA | TRBV24-1 | TGTGCCACCAGTGATTTATCAGGGGATGGCTACACCTTC | CATSDLSGDGYTF
NA | TRBJ2-5 | NA | TRBV5-6 | TGTGCCAGCAGCTTAGATCTACAGGGACAAGAGACCCAGTACTTC | CASSLDLQGQETQYF
NA | TRBJ1-2 | TRBD1 | TRBV2 | TGTGCCAGCAGGGACAGGGGCTTATCGTTCTATGGCTACACCTTC | CASRDRGLSFYGYTF
NA | TRBJ2-3 | NA | TRBV7-2 | TGTGCCAGCAGCACAGGTGGCAGGCCAGATACGCAGTATTTT | CASSTGGRPDTQYF
NA | TRBJ2-1 | NA | TRBV7-2 | TGTGCCAGCAGCTTAGATCCGTTATCCTACAATGAGCAGTTCTTC | CASSLDPLSYNEQFF
many | TRBJ1-1 | NA | TRBV10-1 | TGCGCCAGCAGTCGAGGCTCGTCTGAAGCTTTCTTT | CASSRGSSEAFF
NA | TRBJ2-7 | NA | TRBV16 | TGTGCCAGCAGCTTGGGAGGCGAGCAGTACTTC | CASSLGGEQYF
NA | TRBJ2-7 | TRBD1 | TRBV28 | TGTGCCAGCAGCGAAGACAGGGGCTTATTCTACGAGCAGTACTTC | CASSEDRGLFYEQYF
NA | TRBJ2-7 | NA | TRBV29-1 | TGCAGCGTTTTCACATGGAGGCCCTCCCATCGGGAGAACTACGAGCAGTACTTC | CSVFTWRPSHRENYEQYF